This T cell receptor (beta chain) was recorded in a study of blood T cell repertoires in COVID-19. About the study: Whether acute or convalescent, the COVID-19 samples came from the United States, Italy and Spain. Sample material is recorded as cDNA or gDNA derived from T cells, B-cell-depleted T cells, or PBMCs.

Germline V lookup: CDR1 SGHTA, CDR2 FQGNSA. The CDR3 loop spans 13 amino acids. The germline V and J ends were trimmed by 5 bases and 8 bases, with 13 bases remaining between them. As handled by the study authors: For nucleated cells, counts were estimated from reference gene primer amplification. The table came from immunoSEQ multiplex PCR; TCRdb's copy has only in-frame clones and leaves some out. V, J and clone size derive from that table, while D and trimming were established from the DNA sequence. The sample consists of roughly 230,000 clones, roughly 80% of them appearing once. The clonotype was recovered from a man between 45 and 60 years old with active or convalescent COVID-19. The chain has TRBV7-2 and TRBJ2-1; tentative D call: TRBD1 (6 bases). Source material: peripheral blood. The CDR3 DNA reads TGTGCCAGCAGCCCCCAGACAGGCGATGAGCAGTTCTTC. Translating gives CASSPQTGDEQFF.